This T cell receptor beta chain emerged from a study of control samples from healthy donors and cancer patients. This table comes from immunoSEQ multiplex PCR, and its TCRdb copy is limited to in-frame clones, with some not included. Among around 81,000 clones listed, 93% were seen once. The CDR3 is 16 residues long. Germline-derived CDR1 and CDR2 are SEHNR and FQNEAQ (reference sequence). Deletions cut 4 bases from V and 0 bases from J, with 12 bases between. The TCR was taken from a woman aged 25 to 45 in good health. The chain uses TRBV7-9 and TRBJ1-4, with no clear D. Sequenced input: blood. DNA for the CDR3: TGTGCCAGCAGCTCCCCTACAAAGGCAACTAATGAAAAACTGTTTTTT. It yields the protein CASSSPTKATNEKLFF.